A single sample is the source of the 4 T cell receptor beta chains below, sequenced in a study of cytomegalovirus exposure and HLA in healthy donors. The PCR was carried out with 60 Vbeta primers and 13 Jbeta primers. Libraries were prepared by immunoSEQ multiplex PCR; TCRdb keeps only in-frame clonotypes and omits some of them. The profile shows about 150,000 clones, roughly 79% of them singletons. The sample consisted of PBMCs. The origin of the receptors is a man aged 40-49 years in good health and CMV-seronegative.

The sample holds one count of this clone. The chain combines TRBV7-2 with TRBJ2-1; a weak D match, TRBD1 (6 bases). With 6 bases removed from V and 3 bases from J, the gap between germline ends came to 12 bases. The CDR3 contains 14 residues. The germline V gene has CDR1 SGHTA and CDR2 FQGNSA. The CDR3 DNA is TGTGCCAGCAGTCCTGACAGGTTCTACAATGAGCAGTTCTTC. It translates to CASSPDRFYNEQFF.

This CDR3 reads CASSSGLHYEQYF. CDR3 coding DNA: TGTGCCAGCAGCTCGGGACTTCACTACGAGCAGTACTTC. The V call is TRBV13, the J call TRBJ2-7; tentatively, D is TRBD2 (6 bases). V lost 4 bases and J lost 3, with 10 bases in between. CDR1 and CDR2 from the germline V gene are PRHDT and FYEKMQ (reference sequence). CDR3 size: 13 residues.

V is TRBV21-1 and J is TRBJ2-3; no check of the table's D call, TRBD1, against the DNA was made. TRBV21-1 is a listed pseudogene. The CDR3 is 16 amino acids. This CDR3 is CASSITGTGSTDTQYF. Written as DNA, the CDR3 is TGTGCCAGCAGCATAACCGGGACAGGGAGCACAGATACGCAGTATTTT.

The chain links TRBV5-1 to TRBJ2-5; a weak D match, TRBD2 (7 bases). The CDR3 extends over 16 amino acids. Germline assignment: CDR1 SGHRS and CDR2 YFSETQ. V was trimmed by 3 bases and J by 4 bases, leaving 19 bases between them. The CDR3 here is CASSSAGGRGGETQYF. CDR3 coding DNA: TGCGCCAGCAGCTCCGCCGGGGGGCGAGGGGGAGAGACCCAGTACTTC. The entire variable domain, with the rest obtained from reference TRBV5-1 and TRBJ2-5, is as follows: KAGVTQTPRYLIKTRGQQVTLSCSPISGHRSVSWYQQTPGQGLQFLFEYFSETQRNKGNFPGRFSGRQFSNSRSEMNVSTLELGDSALYLCASSSAGGRGGETQYFGPGTRLLVL.